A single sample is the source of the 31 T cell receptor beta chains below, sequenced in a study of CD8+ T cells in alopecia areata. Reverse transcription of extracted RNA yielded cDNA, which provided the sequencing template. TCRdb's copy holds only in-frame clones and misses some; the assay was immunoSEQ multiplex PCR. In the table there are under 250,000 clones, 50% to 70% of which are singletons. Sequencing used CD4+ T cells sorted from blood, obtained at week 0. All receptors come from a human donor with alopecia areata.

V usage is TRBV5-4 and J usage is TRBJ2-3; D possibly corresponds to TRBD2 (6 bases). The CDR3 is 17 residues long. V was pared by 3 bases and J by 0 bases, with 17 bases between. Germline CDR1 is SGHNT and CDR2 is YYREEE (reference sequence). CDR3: CASSSGTRGASTDTQYF. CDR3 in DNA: TGTGCCAGCAGCTCCGGGACCCGCGGGGCTAGCACAGATACGCAGTATTTT.

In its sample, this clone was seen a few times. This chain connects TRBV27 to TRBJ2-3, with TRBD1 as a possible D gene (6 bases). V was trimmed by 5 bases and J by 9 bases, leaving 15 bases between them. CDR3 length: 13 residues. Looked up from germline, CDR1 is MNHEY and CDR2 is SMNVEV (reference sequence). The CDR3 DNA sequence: TGTGCCAGCAGTCAAGCTAACACAGGGACGCAGTATTTT. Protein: CASSQANTGTQYF.

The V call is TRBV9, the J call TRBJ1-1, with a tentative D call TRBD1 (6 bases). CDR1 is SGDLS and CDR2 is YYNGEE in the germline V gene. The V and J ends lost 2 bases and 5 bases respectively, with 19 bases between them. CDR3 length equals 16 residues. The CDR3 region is CASSVVKGGIGTEAFF. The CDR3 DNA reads TGTGCCAGCAGCGTCGTTAAGGGGGGAATAGGGACTGAAGCTTTCTTT.

The CDR3 nucleotides are TGTGCCAGCAGCGTCTCCGGGACAGGGAACGAAAAACTGTTTTTT. It translates to CASSVSGTGNEKLFF. The chain employs TRBV9 and TRBJ1-4, with 9 nucleotides matching TRBD1. The CDR3 sequence is 15 residues long. V shed 2 bases, J shed 8 bases, and the junction held 7 bases outside the gene matches. Germline V CDR1 and CDR2: SGDLS, YYNGEE.

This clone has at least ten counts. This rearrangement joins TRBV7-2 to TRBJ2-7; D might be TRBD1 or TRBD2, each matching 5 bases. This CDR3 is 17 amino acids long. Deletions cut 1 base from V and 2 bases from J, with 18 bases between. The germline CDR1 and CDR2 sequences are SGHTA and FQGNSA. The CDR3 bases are TGTGCCAGCAGCTTAGGTTCCTGGGGACGGTACGCCTACGAGCAGTACTTC. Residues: CASSLGSWGRYAYEQYF.

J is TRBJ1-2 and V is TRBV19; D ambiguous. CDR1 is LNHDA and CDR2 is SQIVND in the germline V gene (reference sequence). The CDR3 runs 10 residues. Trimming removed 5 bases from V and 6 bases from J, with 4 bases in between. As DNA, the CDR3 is TGTGCCAGTAGTCTCCATGGCTACACCTTC. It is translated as CASSLHGYTF. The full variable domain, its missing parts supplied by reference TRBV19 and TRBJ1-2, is DGGITQSPKYLFRKEGQNVTLSCEQNLNHDAMYWYRQDPGQGLRLIYYSQIVNDFQKGDIAEGYSVSREKKESFPLTVTSAQKNPTAFYLCASSLHGYTFGSGTRLTVV.

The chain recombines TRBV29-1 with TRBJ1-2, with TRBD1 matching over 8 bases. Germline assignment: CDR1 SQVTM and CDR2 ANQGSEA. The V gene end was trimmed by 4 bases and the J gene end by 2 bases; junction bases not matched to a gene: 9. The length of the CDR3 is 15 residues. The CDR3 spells CSVVGQGRGNYGYTF. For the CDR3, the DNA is TGCAGCGTTGTAGGACAGGGAAGGGGAAACTATGGCTACACCTTC. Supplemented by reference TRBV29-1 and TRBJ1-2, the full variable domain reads SAVISQKPSRDICQRGTSLTIQCQVDSQVTMMFWYRQQPGQSLTLIATANQGSEATYESGFVIDKFPISRPNLTFSTLTVSNMSPEDSSIYLCSVVGQGRGNYGYTFGSGTRLTVV.

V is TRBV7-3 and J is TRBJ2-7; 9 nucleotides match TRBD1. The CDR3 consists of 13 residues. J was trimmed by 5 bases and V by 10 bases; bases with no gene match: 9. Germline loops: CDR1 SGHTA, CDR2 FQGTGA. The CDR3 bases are TGTGCCACCTTGTGGGACAGGGTCCACGAGCAGTACTTC. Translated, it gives CATLWDRVHEQYF.

CDR3 coding DNA: TGTGCCAGTCGGGGACAGGGTGGGTTCAATGAGCAGTTCTTC. Translating gives CASRGQGGFNEQFF. The chain employs TRBV6-5 and TRBJ2-1, with 9 positions matching TRBD1. With V trimmed by 9 bases and J by 6 bases, 9 bases remained unmatched. This CDR3 has 14 amino acids. Germline-derived CDR1 and CDR2 are MNHEY and SVGAGI.

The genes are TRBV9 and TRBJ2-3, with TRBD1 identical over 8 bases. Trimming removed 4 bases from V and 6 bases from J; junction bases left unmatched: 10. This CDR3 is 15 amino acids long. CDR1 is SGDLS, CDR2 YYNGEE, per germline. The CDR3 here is CASSFGQGDRDTQYF. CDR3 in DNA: TGTGCCAGCAGCTTTGGACAGGGAGATAGGGATACGCAGTATTTT.

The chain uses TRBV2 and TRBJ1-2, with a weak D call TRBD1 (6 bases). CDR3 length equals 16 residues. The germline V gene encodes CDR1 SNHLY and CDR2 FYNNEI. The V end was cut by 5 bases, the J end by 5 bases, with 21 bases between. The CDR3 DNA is TGTGCCAGCAGTCCTATACAGGGCTTCAACGGATATGGCTACACCTTC. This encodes CASSPIQGFNGYGYTF.

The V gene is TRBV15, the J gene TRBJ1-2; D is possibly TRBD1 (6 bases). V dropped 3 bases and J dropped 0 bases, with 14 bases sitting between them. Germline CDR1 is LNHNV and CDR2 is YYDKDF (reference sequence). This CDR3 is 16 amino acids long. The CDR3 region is CATSRGGESTNYGYTF. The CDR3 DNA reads TGTGCCACCAGCAGGGGGGGCGAATCAACTAACTATGGCTACACCTTC.

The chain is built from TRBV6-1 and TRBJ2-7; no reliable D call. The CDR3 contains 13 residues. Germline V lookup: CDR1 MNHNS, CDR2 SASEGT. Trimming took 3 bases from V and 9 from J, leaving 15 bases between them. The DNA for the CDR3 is TGTGCCAGCAGTGAGGCCAGCTACAACGGGCAGTACTTC. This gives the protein CASSEASYNGQYF.

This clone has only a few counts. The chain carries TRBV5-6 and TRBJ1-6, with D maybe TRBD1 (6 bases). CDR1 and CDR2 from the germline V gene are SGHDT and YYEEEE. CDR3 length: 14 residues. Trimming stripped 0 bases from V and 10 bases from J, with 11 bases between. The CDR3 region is CASSLDRARSPLHF. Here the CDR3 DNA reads TGTGCCAGCAGCTTGGACAGGGCGCGATCACCCCTCCACTTT. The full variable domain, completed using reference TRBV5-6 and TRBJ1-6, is DAGVTQSPTHLIKTRGQQVTLRCSPKSGHDTVSWYQQALGQGPQFIFQYYEEEERQRGNFPDRFSGHQFPNYSSELNVNALLLGDSALYLCASSLDRARSPLHFGNGTRLTVT.

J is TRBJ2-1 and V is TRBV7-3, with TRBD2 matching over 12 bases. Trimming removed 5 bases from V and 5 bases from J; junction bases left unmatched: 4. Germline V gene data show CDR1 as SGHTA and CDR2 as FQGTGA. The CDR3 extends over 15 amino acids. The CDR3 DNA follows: TGTGCCAGCAGCACTGGACTAGCGGGGCACAATGAGCAGTTCTTC. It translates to CASSTGLAGHNEQFF.

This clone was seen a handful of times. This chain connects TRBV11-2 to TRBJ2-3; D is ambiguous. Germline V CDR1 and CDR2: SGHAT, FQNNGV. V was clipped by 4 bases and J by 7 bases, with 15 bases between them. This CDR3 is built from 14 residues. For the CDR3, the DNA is TGTGCCAGCAGCTCCCTCCGACGCCTGAATACGCAGTATTTT. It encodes CASSSLRRLNTQYF. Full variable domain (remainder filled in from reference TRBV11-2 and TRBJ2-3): EAGVAQSPRYKIIEKRQSVAFWCNPISGHATLYWYQQILGQGPKLLIQFQNNGVVDDSQLPKDRFSAERLKGVDSTLKIQPAKLEDSAVYLCASSSLRRLNTQYFGPGTRLTVL.

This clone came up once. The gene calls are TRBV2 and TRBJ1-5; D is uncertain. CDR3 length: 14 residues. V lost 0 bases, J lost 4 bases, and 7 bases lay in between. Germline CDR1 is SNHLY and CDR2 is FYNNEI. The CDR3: CASSEATRNQPQHF. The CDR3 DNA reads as TGTGCCAGCAGTGAAGCAACAAGGAATCAGCCCCAGCATTTT.

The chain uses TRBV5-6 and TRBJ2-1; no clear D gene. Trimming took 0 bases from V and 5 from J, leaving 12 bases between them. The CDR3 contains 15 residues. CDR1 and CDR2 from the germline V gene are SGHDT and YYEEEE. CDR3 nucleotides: TGTGCCAGCAGCTTGGGTAGCCTATTGAACAATGAGCAGTTCTTC. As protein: CASSLGSLLNNEQFF.

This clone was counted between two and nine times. Here the CDR3 DNA reads TGTGCCAGCAACAGACAGGGAGCCACAGATACGCAGTATTTT. Encoded protein: CASNRQGATDTQYF. V is TRBV6-5 and J is TRBJ2-3; TRBD1 agrees at 7 bases. The CDR3 is 14 amino acids. The ends lost 7 bases at V and 2 bases at J; junction bases unmatched: 6. Germline V gene lookup returns CDR1 MNHEY and CDR2 SVGAGI.

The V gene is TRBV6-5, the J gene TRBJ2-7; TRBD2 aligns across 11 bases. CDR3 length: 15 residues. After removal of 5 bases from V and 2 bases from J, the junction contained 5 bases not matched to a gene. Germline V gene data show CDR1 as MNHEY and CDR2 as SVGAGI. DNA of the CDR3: TGTGCCAGCAGTCGTAATAGCGGGGGGGCCTACGAGCAGTACTTC. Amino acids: CASSRNSGGAYEQYF.

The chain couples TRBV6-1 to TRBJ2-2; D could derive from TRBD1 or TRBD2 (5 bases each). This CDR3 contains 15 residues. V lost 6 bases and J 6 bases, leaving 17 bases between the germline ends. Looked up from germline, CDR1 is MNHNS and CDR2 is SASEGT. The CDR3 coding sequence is TGTGCCAGCAGGCAGGGTAATACTAGGGCCGGGGAGCTGTTTTTT. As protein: CASRQGNTRAGELFF.

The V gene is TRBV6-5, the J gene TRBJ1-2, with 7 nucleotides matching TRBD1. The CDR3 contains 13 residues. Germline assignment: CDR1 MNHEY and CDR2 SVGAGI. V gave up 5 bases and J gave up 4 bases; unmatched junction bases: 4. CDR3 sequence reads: CASSLTGLYGYTF. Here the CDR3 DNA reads TGTGCCAGCAGTCTGACAGGGCTCTATGGCTACACCTTC.

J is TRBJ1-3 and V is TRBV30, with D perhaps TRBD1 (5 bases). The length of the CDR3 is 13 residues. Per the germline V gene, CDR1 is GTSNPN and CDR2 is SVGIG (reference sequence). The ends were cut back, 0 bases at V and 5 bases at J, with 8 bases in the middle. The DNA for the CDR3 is TGTGCCTGGAGTGTGCAGGGACGAAACACCATATATTTT. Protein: CAWSVQGRNTIYF.

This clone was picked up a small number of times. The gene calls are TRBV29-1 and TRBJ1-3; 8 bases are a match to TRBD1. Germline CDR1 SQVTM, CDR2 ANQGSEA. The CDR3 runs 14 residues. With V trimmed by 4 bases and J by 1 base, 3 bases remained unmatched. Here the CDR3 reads CSVGQGSSGNTIYF. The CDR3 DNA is TGCAGCGTTGGACAGGGGTCGTCTGGAAACACCATATATTTT.

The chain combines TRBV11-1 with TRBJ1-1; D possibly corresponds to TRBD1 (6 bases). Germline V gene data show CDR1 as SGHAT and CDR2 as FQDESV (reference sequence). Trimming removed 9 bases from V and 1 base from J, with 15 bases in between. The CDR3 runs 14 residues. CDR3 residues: CASTRVDRNTEAFF. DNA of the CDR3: TGTGCCAGTACGCGGGTGGACAGGAACACTGAAGCTTTCTTT.

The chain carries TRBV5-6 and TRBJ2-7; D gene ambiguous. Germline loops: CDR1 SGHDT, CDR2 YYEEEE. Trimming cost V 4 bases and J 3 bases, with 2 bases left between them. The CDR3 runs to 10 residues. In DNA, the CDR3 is TGTGCCAGCAGCGGCTACGAGCAGTACTTC. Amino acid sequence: CASSGYEQYF.

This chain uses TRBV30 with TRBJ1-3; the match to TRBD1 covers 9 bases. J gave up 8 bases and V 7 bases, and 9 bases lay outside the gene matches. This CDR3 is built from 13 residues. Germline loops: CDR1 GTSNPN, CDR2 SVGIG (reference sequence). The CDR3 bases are TGTGCCTCAACCTACAGGGGGCCGGACACCATATATTTT. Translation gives CASTYRGPDTIYF.

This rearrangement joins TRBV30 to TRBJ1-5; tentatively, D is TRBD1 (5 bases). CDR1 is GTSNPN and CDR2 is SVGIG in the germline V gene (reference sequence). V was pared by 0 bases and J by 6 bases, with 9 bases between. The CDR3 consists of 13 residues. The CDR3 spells CAWSVRGVQPQHF. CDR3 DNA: TGTGCCTGGAGTGTACGGGGGGTTCAGCCCCAGCATTTT.

The CDR3 is CASSKGRGLDTEAFF. Written as DNA, the CDR3 is TGTGCCAGTTCCAAGGGGCGGGGTTTAGACACTGAAGCTTTCTTT. The gene calls are TRBV19 and TRBJ1-1; D possibly corresponds to TRBD1 (5 bases). There are 15 residues in the CDR3. Germline values: CDR1 LNHDA, CDR2 SQIVND (reference sequence). With 8 bases removed from V and 3 bases from J, the gap between germline ends came to 19 bases.

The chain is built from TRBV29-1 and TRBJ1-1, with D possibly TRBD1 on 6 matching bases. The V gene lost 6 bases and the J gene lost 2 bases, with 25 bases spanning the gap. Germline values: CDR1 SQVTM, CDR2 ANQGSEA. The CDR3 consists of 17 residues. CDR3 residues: CSVGGAGDREVNTEAFF. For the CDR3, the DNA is TGCAGCGTAGGGGGAGCTGGTGACCGGGAGGTTAACACTGAAGCTTTCTTT. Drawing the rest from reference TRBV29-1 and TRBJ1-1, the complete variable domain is SAVISQKPSRDICQRGTSLTIQCQVDSQVTMMFWYRQQPGQSLTLIATANQGSEATYESGFVIDKFPISRPNLTFSTLTVSNMSPEDSSIYLCSVGGAGDREVNTEAFFGQGTRLTVV.

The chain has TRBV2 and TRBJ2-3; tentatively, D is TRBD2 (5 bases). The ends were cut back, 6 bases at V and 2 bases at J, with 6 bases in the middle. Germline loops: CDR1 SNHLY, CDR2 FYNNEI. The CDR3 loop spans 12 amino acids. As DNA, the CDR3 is TGTGCCAGCAGGACTACCACAGATACGCAGTATTTT. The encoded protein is CASRTTTDTQYF.